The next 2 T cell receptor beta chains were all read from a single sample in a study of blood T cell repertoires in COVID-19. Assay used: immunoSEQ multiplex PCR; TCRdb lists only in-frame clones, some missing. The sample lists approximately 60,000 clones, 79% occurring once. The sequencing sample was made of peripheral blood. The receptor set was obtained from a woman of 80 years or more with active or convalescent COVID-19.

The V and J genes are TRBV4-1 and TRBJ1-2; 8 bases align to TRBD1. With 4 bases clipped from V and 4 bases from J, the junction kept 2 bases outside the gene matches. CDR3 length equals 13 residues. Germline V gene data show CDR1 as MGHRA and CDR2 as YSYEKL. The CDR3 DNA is TGCGCCAGCAGCCTTACAGGGGGCTATGGCTACACCTTC. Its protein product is CASSLTGGYGYTF.

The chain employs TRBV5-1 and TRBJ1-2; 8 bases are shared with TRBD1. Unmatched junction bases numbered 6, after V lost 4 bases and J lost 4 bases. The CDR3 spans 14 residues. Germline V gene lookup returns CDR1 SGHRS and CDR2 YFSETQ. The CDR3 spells CASSVSGGIYGYTF. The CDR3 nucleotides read TGCGCCAGCAGCGTGTCAGGGGGCATCTATGGCTACACCTTC.